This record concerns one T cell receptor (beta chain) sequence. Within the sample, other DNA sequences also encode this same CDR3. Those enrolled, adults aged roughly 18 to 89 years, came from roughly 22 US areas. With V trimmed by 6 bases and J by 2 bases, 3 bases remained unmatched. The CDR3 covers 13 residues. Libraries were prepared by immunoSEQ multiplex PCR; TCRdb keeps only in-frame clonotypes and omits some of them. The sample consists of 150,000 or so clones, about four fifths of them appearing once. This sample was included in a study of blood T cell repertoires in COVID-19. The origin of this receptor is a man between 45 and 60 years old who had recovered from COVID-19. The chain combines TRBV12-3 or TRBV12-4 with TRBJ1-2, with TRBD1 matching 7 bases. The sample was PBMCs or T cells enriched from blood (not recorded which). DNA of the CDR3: TGTGCCAGCAGCCTAGGGGGCAACTATGGCTACACCTTC. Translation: CASSLGGNYGYTF.